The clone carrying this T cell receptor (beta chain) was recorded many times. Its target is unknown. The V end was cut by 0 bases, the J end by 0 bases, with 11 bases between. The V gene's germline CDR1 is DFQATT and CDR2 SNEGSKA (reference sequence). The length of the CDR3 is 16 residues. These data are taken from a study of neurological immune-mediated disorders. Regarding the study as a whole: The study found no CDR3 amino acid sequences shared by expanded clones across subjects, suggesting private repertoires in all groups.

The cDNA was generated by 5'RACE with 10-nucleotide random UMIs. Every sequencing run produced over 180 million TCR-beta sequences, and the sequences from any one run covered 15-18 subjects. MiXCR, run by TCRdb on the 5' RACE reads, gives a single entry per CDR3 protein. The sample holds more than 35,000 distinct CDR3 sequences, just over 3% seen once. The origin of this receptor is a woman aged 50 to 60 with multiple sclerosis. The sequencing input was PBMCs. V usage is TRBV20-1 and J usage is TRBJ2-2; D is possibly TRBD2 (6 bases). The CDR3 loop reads CSARDGGTANTGELFF. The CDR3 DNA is TGCAGTGCTAGAGACGGAGGGACCGCGAACACCGGGGAGCTGTTTTTT.